Listed below are T cell receptor beta chains from one sample, sequenced in a study of blood T cell repertoires in COVID-19. Using immunoSEQ multiplex PCR, the repertoire was profiled, and TCRdb retains in-frame clones only, with some absent. This table holds fewer than 70,000 clones, around 87% found once. What was sequenced was peripheral blood. The origin of the receptors is a man in his sixties with active or convalescent COVID-19. The conserved cysteine and the conserved F or W are not part of the CDR3 here. The D gene is left open where the match is weak.

d_gene	v_gene	CDR3aa
-	TRBV7-2	ASSLRGLNTGELF
-	TRBV11-2	ASSPKSRQAGELF
TRBD1	TRBV11-2	ASSFGQGNQPQH
TRBD1	TRBV5-1	ASSAGQGAYGYT
-	TRBV24-1	ATSDPRTVTYEQY
-	TRBV11-3	ASSPLGQRNEQF
-	TRBV7-9	ASSEGLSAIQPQH
TRBD2	TRBV27	ASSTPAGGPPHTQY
-	TRBV6-5	ASSSGLLYNEQF
TRBD2	TRBV7-2	ASSMGTIETDTQY
-	TRBV19	ASSIVAVSSYNEQF
-	TRBV10-1	ASSEEGAGEQF
TRBD1	TRBV11-2	ASSYLLTGVTGELF
-	TRBV11-2	ASSLGSSVLEQF
TRBD1	TRBV3-1/TRBV3-2	ASSHLDRPVYEQY
-	TRBV6-6	ASRGGTGSYEQY
-	TRBV15	ATSRDNLAYEQF
TRBD1	TRBV6-5	ASRPGQGDQPQH
-	TRBV18	ASSPTDNYGYT
TRBD1	TRBV5-1	ASSLGTGGYEQF
-	TRBV29-1	SVGTGGRTNNEQF
TRBD2	TRBV3-1/TRBV3-2	ASSPYGTSSETQY
TRBD1	TRBV7-7	ASSSGQGIPGELF
TRBD1	TRBV30	AWTQGQSNYGYT
TRBD1	TRBV11-2	ASSSPGTGTNTEAF
-	TRBV4-1	ASSQGGRAYEQY
-	TRBV6-1	ASSGQGLLGNQPQH
-	TRBV28	ASSPPWASGYT
-	TRBV27	ASSVTGNTEAF
TRBD1	TRBV14	ASSPTGTGGWKNTEAF
TRBD2	TRBV28	ASSRGTSANTDTQY
-	TRBV18	ASSPYQGTDNEQF
TRBD1	TRBV19	ASNRGPSTDTQY
-	TRBV6-2/TRBV6-3	ASSFHRVNTGELF
-	TRBV25-1	ASSESGGFSHQPQH
-	TRBV5-1	ASSLREKVVNEQF
TRBD1	TRBV6-5	ASTPGGSNEKLF
-	TRBV19	ASISSPTDIYSNQPQH
-	TRBV6-5	ASSYSSGTKTDTQY
TRBD2	TRBV24-1	ATKAGGRTDTQY